The 16 T cell receptor beta chains reported below all come from one sample, sequenced in a study of blood T cell repertoires in COVID-19. Sequencing was performed with immunoSEQ multiplex PCR; in TCRdb, only in-frame clones are kept and a portion is missing. The data hold approximately 490,000 clones, with approximately 90% observed a single time. Sequenced input: PBMCs or T cells enriched from blood (not recorded which). The receptor source for this set is a woman in her fifties or sixties who had recovered from COVID-19.

The chain joins TRBV12-5 to TRBJ1-2, with D uncertain. Germline lookup yields CDR1 LGHNT and CDR2 FRNRAP. This CDR3 spans 15 amino acids. V was shortened by 0 bases and J by 7 bases, with 15 bases between the two germline ends. CDR3 region: CASGLVGSYGTGYTF. As DNA, the CDR3 is TGTGCTAGTGGTTTGGTAGGGAGTTACGGTACTGGCTACACCTTC.

This clone was recorded only once. CDR3 in amino acids: CASSLKFRMANTGELFF. The CDR3 DNA reads TGTGCCAGCAGTTTAAAGTTCCGCATGGCCAACACCGGGGAGCTGTTTTTT. The chain carries TRBV27 and TRBJ2-2; D not resolved. Trimming removed 2 bases from V and 2 bases from J, with 15 bases in between. Per germline, CDR1 MNHEY and CDR2 SMNVEV (reference sequence). The CDR3 has 17 amino acids.

The rearrangement uses TRBV13 and TRBJ1-4, with 7 bases matching TRBD1. CDR1 is PRHDT and CDR2 is FYEKMQ in the germline V gene (reference sequence). This CDR3 has 14 residues. V lost 5 bases, J lost 8 bases, and 8 bases stayed unmatched. The CDR3 nucleotides read TGTGCCAGCAGCCCCCGACAGGGCTGGGAAAAACTGTTTTTT. Protein sequence: CASSPRQGWEKLFF.

The chain combines TRBV20-1 with TRBJ1-2; D call uncertain. Germline V gene lookup returns CDR1 DFQATT and CDR2 SNEGSKA (reference sequence). The length of the CDR3 is 16 residues. Deletions cut 3 bases from V and 8 bases from J, with 25 bases between. The CDR3 nucleotides are TGCAGTGCTAGTCCGACGATCCCGGGAATCTTAGGGGGCTACACCTTC. Translated: CSASPTIPGILGGYTF.

This chain joins TRBV27 and TRBJ1-2, with 10 bases that match TRBD1. The CDR3 totals 16 residues. The trim removed 4 bases at V and 4 bases at J, leaving 9 bases unmatched. CDR1 and CDR2 from the germline V gene are MNHEY and SMNVEV (reference sequence). The CDR3: CASSSTGTGASYGYTF. The CDR3 DNA reads as TGTGCCAGCAGTTCAACCGGGACAGGGGCATCCTATGGCTACACCTTC.

J is TRBJ2-7 and V is TRBV14, with 7 bases fitting TRBD1. The CDR3 sequence is 12 residues long. Per the germline V gene, CDR1 is SGHDN and CDR2 is FVKESK. V lost 9 bases to trimming and J lost 7 bases; unmatched junction nucleotides: 9. As DNA, the CDR3 is TGTGCCAGTCGACAGGGTGTTGGGGAGCAGTACTTC. Translating gives CASRQGVGEQYF.

Of note for this clone: Other DNA sequences from this sample encode an identical CDR3 as well. This chain connects TRBV11-2 to TRBJ1-2; TRBD1 matches at 10 bases. V shed 5 bases and J 3 bases; nucleotides not matched to a gene: 6. There are 15 residues in the CDR3. The germline V gene has CDR1 SGHAT and CDR2 FQNNGV. In nucleotides, the CDR3 is TGTGCCAGCAGCCCGACAGGGGGCGCGGACTATGGCTACACCTTC. This translates into CASSPTGGADYGYTF. The complete variable domain, with remaining parts taken from reference TRBV11-2 and TRBJ1-2, reads EAGVAQSPRYKIIEKRQSVAFWCNPISGHATLYWYQQILGQGPKLLIQFQNNGVVDDSQLPKDRFSAERLKGVDSTLKIQPAKLEDSAVYLCASSPTGGADYGYTFGSGTRLTVV.

In this sample, this clone turned up once. The chain is built from TRBV11-2 and TRBJ1-2; no clear D gene. Trimming cost V 5 bases and J 8 bases, with 15 bases left between them. Germline CDR1 and CDR2: SGHAT and FQNNGV. CDR3 size: 13 residues. CDR3 nucleotide sequence: TGTGCCAGCAGCCCCATAGCTGGTAACGGCTACACCTTC. Translated, it gives CASSPIAGNGYTF.

This chain connects TRBV19 to TRBJ2-6; a weak D match, TRBD2 (6 bases). The CDR3 runs to 18 residues. Germline CDR1 LNHDA, CDR2 SQIVND (reference sequence). The V and J ends lost 7 bases and 2 bases respectively, with 21 bases between them. CDR3 region: CASNLGLDATPGANVLTF. CDR3 coding DNA: TGTGCCAGTAATCTGGGACTGGATGCTACTCCTGGGGCCAACGTCCTGACTTTC.

This clone was observed a handful of times. The chain couples TRBV4-1 to TRBJ1-1; 8 bases are a match to TRBD1. The CDR3 loop spans 15 amino acids. V was pared by 2 bases and J by 1 base, with 3 bases of the junction left unmatched. Germline CDR1 and CDR2: MGHRA and YSYEKL. The CDR3 DNA is TGCGCCAGCAGCCAATTTGACAGGGGGAACACTGAAGCTTTCTTT. Protein sequence: CASSQFDRGNTEAFF.

V is TRBV5-4 and J is TRBJ2-7; possibly TRBD2 for D (6 bases). The CDR3 covers 14 residues. Deletions cut 5 bases from V and 4 bases from J, with 16 bases between. CDR1 and CDR2 (germline): SGHNT, YYREEE (reference sequence). The CDR3 DNA reads TGTGCCAGCAGTGGCGGGACTCGCTTGTACGAGCAGTACTTC. It translates to CASSGGTRLYEQYF.

The chain has TRBV19 and TRBJ1-5; D is ambiguous. Germline V gene sequence: CDR1 LNHDA, CDR2 SQIVND (reference sequence). The CDR3 covers 13 residues. Between the trimmed V and J ends, which lost 3 bases and 7 bases, there was a span of 10 bases. The CDR3 region is CASSMGGGQPQHF. The CDR3 region has the DNA TGTGCCAGTAGTATGGGTGGAGGGCAGCCCCAGCATTTT.

V gene TRBV13 combines with J gene TRBJ2-7; tentatively, D is TRBD1 (5 bases). V was cut by 7 bases and J by 0 bases, with 16 bases left in between. This CDR3 has 15 residues. The germline V gene encodes CDR1 PRHDT and CDR2 FYEKMQ (reference sequence). The chain's CDR3 is CASTAVGRASYEQYF. CDR3 nucleotide sequence: TGTGCCAGCACCGCGGTTGGCAGGGCCTCCTACGAGCAGTACTTC.

The chain links TRBV27 to TRBJ1-2, with D tentatively TRBD1 (6 bases). From germline, CDR1 is MNHEY and CDR2 SMNVEV (reference sequence). This CDR3 spans 15 amino acids. The V end lost 4 bases, the J end lost 5 bases, and 17 bases lay between the germline ends. The CDR3 region is CASSSLDSFRYGYTF. CDR3 bases: TGTGCCAGCAGTTCGTTGGACAGTTTTAGGTATGGCTACACCTTC.

The chain joins TRBV5-1 to TRBJ1-1; 7 bases match TRBD1. The CDR3 sequence is 16 residues long. The J segment lost 1 base and the V segment lost 4 bases, leaving 10 bases of the junction unmatched. In germline, CDR1 is SGHRS, CDR2 YFSETQ. CDR3 DNA sequence: TGCGCCAGCAGCCCTTATGAAGACAGGGCGAACACTGAAGCTTTCTTT. This sequence encodes CASSPYEDRANTEAFF.

The chain recombines TRBV27 with TRBJ2-7; D uncertain. The V end was cut by 6 bases, the J end by 1 base, with 13 bases between. CDR1 and CDR2 from the germline V gene are MNHEY and SMNVEV (reference sequence). The CDR3 extends over 14 amino acids. In DNA form, the CDR3 reads TGTGCCAGCAGCAAACAGTGGGTTTCCTACGAGCAGTACTTC. Translation gives CASSKQWVSYEQYF.